The next 25 T cell receptor beta chains were all read from a single sample in a study of PD-L1 blockade in urothelial cancer. TCRdb keeps only in-frame clones here, not all; method: immunoSEQ multiplex PCR. This sample carries about 110,000 clones, approximately 86% of them seen once, and the ten largest clones take 2.4%. The sequenced sample was PBMCs, obtained around atezolizumab (anti-PD-L1) treatment. The receptors stem from a man over 45 with urothelial cancer.

V is TRBV19 and J is TRBJ1-1; 7 bases match TRBD1. The CDR3 runs 13 residues. Germline V gene data show CDR1 as LNHDA and CDR2 as SQIVND (reference sequence). Trimming cost V 5 bases and J 1 base; bases outside gene matches: 1. CDR3: CASSDRANTEAFF. The CDR3 DNA is TGTGCCAGTAGTGACAGGGCGAACACTGAAGCTTTCTTT.

The genes are TRBV6-1 and TRBJ2-7, with 9 bases matching TRBD2. The CDR3 runs to 18 residues. J lost 3 bases, V lost 2 bases, and 14 bases had no gene match. Looked up from germline, CDR1 is MNHNS and CDR2 is SASEGT. This CDR3 reads CASSERGSGRGMRYEQYF. CDR3 DNA sequence: TGTGCCAGCAGTGAACGAGGTAGCGGGAGAGGAATGCGCTACGAGCAGTACTTC.

CDR3 in DNA: TGTGCCAGCAGTACCTTTTTACGGGACCAAGAGACCCAGTACTTC. This translates into CASSTFLRDQETQYF. The J gene is TRBJ2-5, the V gene TRBV7-9; no clear D. Germline CDR1 and CDR2: SEHNR and FQNEAQ (reference sequence). Trimming removed 6 bases at V and 0 bases at J, with 14 bases between. The CDR3 extends over 15 amino acids.

This clone was counted once. J is TRBJ2-7 and V is TRBV5-4; the D gene is possibly TRBD2 (5 bases). Germline CDR1 reads SGHNT; CDR2 reads YYREEE (reference sequence). V lost 0 bases, J lost 2 bases, and 9 bases lay in between. The CDR3 length is 14 residues. The CDR3 spells CASSLVGAAYEQYF. CDR3 sequence (DNA): TGTGCCAGCAGCTTGGTAGGAGCGGCCTACGAGCAGTACTTC.

The genes are TRBV2 and TRBJ2-5; 8 nucleotides match TRBD1. The ends lost 7 bases at V and 3 bases at J; junction bases unmatched: 7. Germline V gives CDR1 SNHLY, CDR2 FYNNEI. This CDR3 has 14 residues. In DNA form, the CDR3 reads TGTGCCAGCAAAGATGGACAGGGTAAAGAGACCCAGTACTTC. This translates into CASKDGQGKETQYF.

This clone was recorded once. The chain carries TRBV7-9 and TRBJ2-3; the D gene is possibly TRBD2 (5 bases). V gave up 5 bases and J gave up 6 bases, with 24 bases separating them. This CDR3 is 17 amino acids long. Germline CDR1 is SEHNR and CDR2 is FQNEAQ (reference sequence). CDR3 DNA: TGTGCCAGCAGCCCGGGAACTTGGAGTAGCAGGTTTGATACGCAGTATTTT. As protein: CASSPGTWSSRFDTQYF.

The rearrangement links TRBV6-5 to TRBJ1-2; TRBD1 is a possible D gene (5 bases). The CDR3 is 13 residues long. Germline-derived CDR1 and CDR2 are MNHEY and SVGAGI. Trimming left V 1 base short and J 5 bases short, with 8 bases between. CDR3 sequence: CASSYFPGYGYTF. The CDR3 DNA sequence: TGTGCCAGCAGTTACTTCCCAGGGTATGGCTACACCTTC.

This chain links TRBV5-4 with TRBJ2-5, with 14 bases matching TRBD2. The CDR3 totals 17 residues. Trimming cost V 3 bases and J 4 bases; bases outside gene matches: 8. The germline CDR1 and CDR2 sequences are SGHNT and YYREEE (reference sequence). For the CDR3, the DNA is TGTGCCAGCAGCTGGGGGGGACTAGCGGGAGTCCGAGAGACCCAGTACTTC. Encoded protein: CASSWGGLAGVRETQYF. Full variable domain (missing parts from reference TRBV5-4 and TRBJ2-5): ETGVTQSPTHLIKTRGQQVTLRCSSQSGHNTVSWYQQALGQGPQFIFQYYREEENGRGNFPPRFSGLQFPNYSSELNVNALELDDSALYLCASSWGGLAGVRETQYFGPGTRLLVL.

The chain joins TRBV30 to TRBJ2-1, with TRBD2 identical over 12 bases. J gave up 7 bases and V 6 bases, and 7 bases lay outside the gene matches. The CDR3 spans 14 residues. The germline gives CDR1 GTSNPN, CDR2 SVGIG (reference sequence). CDR3 nucleotide sequence: TGTGCCTGCCAGGGAACTAGCGGGGGGAATGAGCAGTTCTTC. This sequence encodes CACQGTSGGNEQFF.

This clone was counted between two and nine times. The V gene is TRBV2, the J gene TRBJ1-5; D perhaps matches TRBD1 (5 bases). V shed 6 bases and J shed 0 bases, with 15 bases lying between them. Germline V gene sequence: CDR1 SNHLY, CDR2 FYNNEI. This CDR3 is 16 amino acids long. CDR3 loop: CASRGRGGDSNQPQHF. The CDR3 DNA sequence: TGTGCCAGCAGAGGCCGGGGAGGGGATAGCAATCAGCCCCAGCATTTT.

The chain is built from TRBV28 and TRBJ2-3; D gene ambiguous. This CDR3 has 12 residues. The V end was cut by 2 bases, the J end by 6 bases, with 6 bases between. The germline V gene has CDR1 MDHEN and CDR2 SYDVKM. CDR3 sequence (DNA): TGTGCCAGCAGTTTAGTTTCGGATACGCAGTATTTT. This gives the protein CASSLVSDTQYF.

The chain links TRBV5-8 to TRBJ2-5; 7 bases are shared with TRBD2. Germline trimming cut 5 bases from V and 5 bases from J; bases unmatched to any gene: 9. The CDR3 spans 14 residues. Germline lookup yields CDR1 SGHTS and CDR2 YDEGEE. As DNA, the CDR3 is TGTGCCAGCAGTATAGGACTAGGGGTCGAGACCCAGTACTTC. Translating gives CASSIGLGVETQYF.

J is TRBJ2-5 and V is TRBV5-5, with TRBD2 identical over 9 bases. This CDR3 contains 16 residues. J was trimmed by 5 bases and V by 4 bases; bases with no gene match: 12. Germline V gene sequence: CDR1 SGHKS, CDR2 YYEKEE (reference sequence). The CDR3 reads CASSPGVAGVKETQYF. The DNA for the CDR3 is TGTGCCAGCAGCCCCGGGGTAGCGGGAGTTAAGGAGACCCAGTACTTC.

The chain employs TRBV7-6 and TRBJ2-5, with unresolved D. The CDR3 has 14 residues. Germline CDR1 reads SGHVS; CDR2 reads FNYEAQ. Trimming removed 1 base at V and 1 base at J, with 7 bases between. CDR3 nucleotide sequence: TGTGCCAGCAGCTTAGGTTTAGTCCAAGAGACCCAGTACTTC. Protein product: CASSLGLVQETQYF.

The V gene is TRBV6-1, the J gene TRBJ1-5; D is perhaps TRBD1 (5 bases). Germline V CDR1 and CDR2: MNHNS, SASEGT. V was pared by 4 bases and J by 6 bases, with 13 bases between. This CDR3 is 14 amino acids long. The DNA of the CDR3 is TGTGCCAGCAGTGGCTCAGGGCTACGTCAGCCCCAGCATTTT. This sequence encodes CASSGSGLRQPQHF.

The rearrangement uses TRBV6-1 and TRBJ1-2; tentative D call: TRBD1 (5 bases). This CDR3 contains 14 residues. Germline values: CDR1 MNHNS, CDR2 SASEGT. The ends were cut back, 7 bases at V and 7 bases at J, with 19 bases in the middle. CDR3 in amino acids: CASTYNDRRAGYTF. CDR3 DNA: TGTGCCAGCACCTACAATGACAGAAGAGCTGGCTACACCTTC.

V and J are TRBV6-6 and TRBJ2-7; D remains ambiguous. V lost 2 bases to trimming and J lost 6 bases, with 5 bases between them. This CDR3 has 11 residues. Germline CDR1 reads MNHNY; CDR2 reads SVGAGI (reference sequence). In DNA, the CDR3 is TGTGCCAGCAGTTACGAGTTCGAGCAGTACTTC. Protein: CASSYEFEQYF.

The chain is built from TRBV4-1 and TRBJ2-1; 9 positions agree with TRBD1. The CDR3 is made up of 16 amino acids. The V and J ends lost 3 bases and 2 bases, in that order; junction bases with no gene match: 5. Germline CDR1 MGHRA, CDR2 YSYEKL. DNA of the CDR3: TGCGCCAGCAGCCAGCCGGGACAGGGAGCCTACAATGAGCAGTTCTTC. It yields the protein CASSQPGQGAYNEQFF.

V and J are TRBV2 and TRBJ2-3; TRBD1 matches at 9 bases. The CDR3 is 14 amino acids. From germline, CDR1 is SNHLY and CDR2 FYNNEI. The junction had 3 bases not matched to a gene; V was cut back by 4 bases and J by 4 bases. DNA for the CDR3: TGTGCCAGCAGTGGGGACAGGGCCCCAGATACGCAGTATTTT. Residues: CASSGDRAPDTQYF.

The chain recombines TRBV28 with TRBJ2-1, with D unresolved. From germline, CDR1 is MDHEN and CDR2 SYDVKM. The CDR3 totals 16 residues. Between the trimmed V and J ends, which lost 5 bases and 1 base, there was a span of 15 bases. CDR3 residues: CASSLGAGVSYNEQFF. DNA of the CDR3: TGTGCCAGCAGTCTAGGAGCCGGTGTTTCCTACAATGAGCAGTTCTTC.

The gene calls are TRBV30 and TRBJ1-6; 7 bases agree with TRBD1. Per germline, CDR1 GTSNPN and CDR2 SVGIG (reference sequence). Losses at the gene ends were 1 base for V and 8 bases for J; bases not matched to a gene: 8. The CDR3 runs 15 residues. CDR3 nucleotide sequence: TGTGCCTGGAGTGCTATGGGACAGTGGGATTCACCCCTCCACTTT. It codes for CAWSAMGQWDSPLHF.

This sequence joins TRBV9 and TRBJ2-5; D uncertain. CDR1 is SGDLS and CDR2 is YYNGEE in the germline V gene. The CDR3 runs to 13 residues. V gave up 0 bases and J gave up 0 bases, with 3 bases separating them. CDR3 in DNA: TGTGCCAGCAGCGTAGCGTACCAAGAGACCCAGTACTTC. Protein: CASSVAYQETQYF.

This chain connects TRBV5-6 to TRBJ2-7, with 7 bases identical to TRBD2. The length of the CDR3 is 15 residues. The V and J ends lost 1 base and 7 bases, in that order; junction bases with no gene match: 11. Germline V gene sequence: CDR1 SGHDT, CDR2 YYEEEE. The CDR3 loop reads CASSLWLADRGEQYF. The CDR3 nucleotides are TGTGCCAGCAGCTTGTGGCTAGCGGATAGAGGGGAGCAGTACTTC.

V and J are TRBV5-6 and TRBJ1-1; no reliable D call. Germline V CDR1 and CDR2: SGHDT, YYEEEE. Trimming took 2 bases from V and 1 from J, leaving 9 bases between them. The CDR3 has 14 amino acids. The CDR3 DNA is TGTGCCAGCAGCTTCGGGGTCTCGAACACTGAAGCTTTCTTT. Protein sequence: CASSFGVSNTEAFF.

V is TRBV28 and J is TRBJ2-2; D may be TRBD1 (7 bases). V was trimmed by 2 bases and J by 6 bases, leaving 22 bases between them. The germline gives CDR1 MDHEN, CDR2 SYDVKM. The CDR3 extends over 18 amino acids. The CDR3 coding sequence is TGTGCCAGCAGTTTAAACCGCAGTTGGGGCAGGGGGGCCGGGGAGCTGTTTTTT. Translated, it gives CASSLNRSWGRGAGELFF.